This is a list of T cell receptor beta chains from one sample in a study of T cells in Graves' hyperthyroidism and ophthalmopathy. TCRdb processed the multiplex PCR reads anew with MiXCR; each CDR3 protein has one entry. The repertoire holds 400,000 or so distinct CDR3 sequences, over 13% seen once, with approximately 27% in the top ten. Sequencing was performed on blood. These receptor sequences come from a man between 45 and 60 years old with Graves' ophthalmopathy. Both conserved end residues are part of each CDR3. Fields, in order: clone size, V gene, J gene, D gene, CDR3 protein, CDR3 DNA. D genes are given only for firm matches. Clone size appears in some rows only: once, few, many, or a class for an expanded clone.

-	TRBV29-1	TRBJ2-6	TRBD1	CSVEGTGAGAGANVLTF	TGCAGCGTTGAGGGAACAGGGGCTGGGGCTGGGGCCAACGTCCTGACTTTC
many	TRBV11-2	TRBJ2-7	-	CASSPGTDYEQYF	TGTGCCAGCAGCCCAGGGACTGACTACGAGCAGTACTTC
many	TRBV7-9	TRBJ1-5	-	CASSLGSQPQHF	TGTGCCAGCAGCTTAGGTAGTCAGCCCCAGCATTTT
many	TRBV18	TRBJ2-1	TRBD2	CASSGTNSYNEQFF	TGTGCCAGCTCCGGGACTAACTCCTACAATGAGCAGTTCTTC
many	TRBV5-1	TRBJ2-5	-	CASSLKRRDQETQYF	TGCGCCAGCAGCTTGAAGAGGCGGGACCAAGAGACCCAGTACTTC
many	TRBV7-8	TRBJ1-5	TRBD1	CASSSSGTGNQPQHF	TGTGCCAGCAGTAGTTCCGGGACAGGCAATCAGCCCCAGCATTTT
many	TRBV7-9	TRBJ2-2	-	CASSAPVRSGELFF	TGTGCCAGCAGCGCGCCTGTTAGGTCCGGGGAGCTGTTTTTT
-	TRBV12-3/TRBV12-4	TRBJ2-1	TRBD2	CASRTSGPYNEQFF	TGTGCCAGCAGGACTAGCGGGCCATACAATGAGCAGTTCTTC
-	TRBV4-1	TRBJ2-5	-	CASSQGGANPSQYF	TGCGCCAGCAGCCAAGGAGGAGCTAACCCTAGCCAGTACTTC
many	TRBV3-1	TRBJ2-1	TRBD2	CASSQRTSGLNEQFF	TGTGCCAGCAGCCAGCGGACTAGCGGGTTAAATGAGCAGTTCTTC
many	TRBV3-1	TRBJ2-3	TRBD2	CASSPLDLGLAGRLQYF	TGTGCCAGCAGCCCCCTGGACTTAGGACTAGCGGGACGATTGCAGTATTTT
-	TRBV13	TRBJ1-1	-	CASSNTRGDTEAFF	TGTGCCAGCAGTAACACCCGGGGGGACACTGAAGCTTTCTTT
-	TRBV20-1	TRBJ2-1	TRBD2	CSASPLGLAGVSYNEQFF	TGCAGTGCTAGCCCACTAGGACTAGCGGGAGTGTCCTACAATGAGCAGTTCTTC
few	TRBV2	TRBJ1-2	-	CASRRDVRAYGYTF	TGTGCCAGCAGGAGGGACGTCCGGGCGTATGGCTACACCTTC
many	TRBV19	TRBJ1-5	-	CASSIAGNQPQHF	TGTGCCAGTAGTATCGCGGGGAATCAGCCCCAGCATTTT
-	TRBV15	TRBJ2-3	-	CATSRDRGRVTDTQYF	TGTGCCACCAGCAGAGATCGGGGCAGGGTGACAGATACGCAGTATTTT
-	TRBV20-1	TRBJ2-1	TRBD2	CSASEREVVLLYNEQFF	TGCAGTGCTTCTGAGCGGGAAGTCGTTCTGCTGTACAATGAGCAGTTCTTC
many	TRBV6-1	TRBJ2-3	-	CASKYRLDVYADTQYF	TGTGCCAGCAAATACAGGCTCGATGTCTACGCAGATACGCAGTATTTT
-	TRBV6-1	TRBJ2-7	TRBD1	CASSKQGTRYEQYF	TGTGCCAGCAGTAAACAGGGGACGCGATACGAGCAGTACTTC
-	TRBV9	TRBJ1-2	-	CASSVGQGKEYGYTF	TGTGCCAGCAGCGTAGGGCAGGGAAAGGAGTATGGCTACACCTTC
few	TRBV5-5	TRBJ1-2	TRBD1	CASSPRPQGESDGYTF	TGTGCCAGCAGCCCGCGACCACAGGGGGAGTCGGATGGCTACACCTTC
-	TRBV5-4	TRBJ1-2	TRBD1	CASSADRGVGGDYGYTF	TGTGCCAGCAGCGCCGACAGGGGAGTGGGGGGAGACTATGGCTACACCTTC
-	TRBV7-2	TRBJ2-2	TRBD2	CASSLRLGRAGGPAELFF	TGTGCCAGCAGCTTACGGCTAGGACGGGCGGGAGGGCCTGCGGAGCTGTTTTTT
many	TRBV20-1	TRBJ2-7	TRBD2	CSAKPTSEISYEQYF	TGCAGTGCTAAACCAACTAGCGAGATCTCCTACGAGCAGTACTTC
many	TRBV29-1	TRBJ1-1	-	CSVEGGTLNTEAFF	TGCAGCGTTGAAGGGGGCACCCTGAACACTGAAGCTTTCTTT
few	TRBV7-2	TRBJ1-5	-	CASSSLVGNQPQHF	TGTGCCAGCAGCTCCCTCGTTGGCAATCAGCCCCAGCATTTT
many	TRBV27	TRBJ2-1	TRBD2	CASSLRGGPYNEQFF	TGTGCCAGCAGTTTAAGGGGAGGGCCCTACAATGAGCAGTTCTTC
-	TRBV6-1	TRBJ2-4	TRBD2	CASSETSGSSIQYF	TGTGCCAGCAGTGAGACTAGCGGGAGTAGCATTCAGTACTTC
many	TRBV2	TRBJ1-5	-	CASSLDGDNQPQHF	TGTGCCAGCAGTTTGGACGGCGATAATCAGCCCCAGCATTTT
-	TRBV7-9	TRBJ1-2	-	CASSLPDPEANYGYTF	TGTGCCAGCAGCCTACCGGACCCTGAGGCTAACTATGGCTACACCTTC
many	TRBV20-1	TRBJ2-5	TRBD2	CSAPSFLAGEETQYF	TGCAGTGCTCCCTCGTTTCTAGCGGGAGAAGAGACCCAGTACTTC
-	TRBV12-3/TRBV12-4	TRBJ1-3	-	CASSLRDVSGNTIYF	TGTGCCAGCAGTTTAAGGGACGTATCCGGAAACACCATATATTTT
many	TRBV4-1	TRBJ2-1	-	CASSPPSVLEQFF	TGCGCCAGCAGCCCACCTAGCGTTCTTGAGCAGTTCTTC
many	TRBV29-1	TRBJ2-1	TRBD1	CSVGGTGYNEQFF	TGCAGCGTTGGAGGGACAGGGTACAATGAGCAGTTCTTC
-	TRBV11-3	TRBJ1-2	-	CASIAGRANYGYTF	TGTGCCAGCATAGCCGGGAGGGCTAACTATGGCTACACCTTC
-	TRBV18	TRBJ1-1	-	CASSPELVNTEAFF	TGTGCCAGCTCACCTGAATTGGTAAACACTGAAGCTTTCTTT
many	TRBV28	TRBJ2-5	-	CASSFNRVGQETQYF	TGTGCCAGCAGTTTCAACAGGGTGGGCCAAGAGACCCAGTACTTC
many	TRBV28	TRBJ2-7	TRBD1	CASSPRQGWIEQYF	TGTGCCAGCAGTCCCCGACAGGGTTGGATCGAGCAGTACTTC
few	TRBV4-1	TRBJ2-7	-	CASSQQLVDYEQYF	TGCGCCAGCAGCCAACAACTCGTCGACTACGAGCAGTACTTC
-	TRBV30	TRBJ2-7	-	CAWSGGGTGEQYF	TGTGCCTGGAGCGGAGGGGGCACTGGGGAGCAGTACTTC
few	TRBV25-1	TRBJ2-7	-	CASSVPGQYEQYF	TGTGCCAGCAGTGTCCCGGGGCAGTACGAGCAGTACTTC
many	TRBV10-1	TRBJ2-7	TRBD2	CASSDPSGTSMSEQYF	TGCGCCAGCAGTGACCCCAGCGGGACGTCGATGAGCGAGCAGTACTTC
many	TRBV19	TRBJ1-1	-	CASFGRRTMNTEAFF	TGTGCCAGTTTCGGCCGCAGGACGATGAACACTGAAGCTTTCTTT
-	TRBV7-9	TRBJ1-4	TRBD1	CASSLVAGTGFEKLFF	TGTGCCAGCAGCTTAGTCGCCGGGACAGGGTTTGAAAAACTGTTTTTT
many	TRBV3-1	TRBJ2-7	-	CASSQGGGVEQYF	TGTGCCAGCAGCCAAGGAGGAGGGGTCGAGCAGTACTTC
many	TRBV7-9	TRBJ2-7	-	CASSLSGFEYEQYF	TGTGCCAGCAGCTTATCGGGCTTCGAGTACGAGCAGTACTTC
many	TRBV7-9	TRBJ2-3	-	CASSSRPDTQYF	TGTGCCAGCAGCTCCCGGCCAGATACGCAGTATTTT
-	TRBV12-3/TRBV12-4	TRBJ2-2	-	CARRVGQTGELFF	TGTGCCAGAAGAGTGGGACAAACCGGGGAGCTGTTTTTT
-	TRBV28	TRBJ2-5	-	CASRPSSHSIWETQYF	TGTGCCAGCAGACCGTCTTCCCATAGCATCTGGGAGACCCAGTACTTC
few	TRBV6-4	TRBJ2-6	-	CASSDSEGAGANVLTF	TGTGCCAGCAGTGACTCGGAAGGGGCTGGGGCCAACGTCCTGACTTTC
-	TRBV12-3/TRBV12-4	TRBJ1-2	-	CASSISGRPNYGYTF	TGTGCCAGCAGTATATCGGGACGCCCAAACTATGGCTACACCTTC
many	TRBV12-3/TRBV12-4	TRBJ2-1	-	CASSFLGATGRMSGTRYNEQFF	TGTGCCAGCAGTTTTCTCGGTGCGACAGGGCGGATGAGCGGGACCCGTTACAATGAGCAGTTCTTC
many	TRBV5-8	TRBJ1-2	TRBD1	CASSLAQGAGYGYTF	TGTGCCAGCAGCTTGGCGCAGGGGGCGGGCTATGGCTACACCTTC
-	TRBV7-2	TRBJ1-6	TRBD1	CASSPEGTAYNSPLHF	TGTGCCAGCAGCCCAGAGGGGACAGCGTATAATTCACCCCTCCACTTT
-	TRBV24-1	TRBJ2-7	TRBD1	CATSESGTGSIEQYF	TGTGCCACCAGTGAATCCGGGACAGGTTCAATCGAGCAGTACTTC